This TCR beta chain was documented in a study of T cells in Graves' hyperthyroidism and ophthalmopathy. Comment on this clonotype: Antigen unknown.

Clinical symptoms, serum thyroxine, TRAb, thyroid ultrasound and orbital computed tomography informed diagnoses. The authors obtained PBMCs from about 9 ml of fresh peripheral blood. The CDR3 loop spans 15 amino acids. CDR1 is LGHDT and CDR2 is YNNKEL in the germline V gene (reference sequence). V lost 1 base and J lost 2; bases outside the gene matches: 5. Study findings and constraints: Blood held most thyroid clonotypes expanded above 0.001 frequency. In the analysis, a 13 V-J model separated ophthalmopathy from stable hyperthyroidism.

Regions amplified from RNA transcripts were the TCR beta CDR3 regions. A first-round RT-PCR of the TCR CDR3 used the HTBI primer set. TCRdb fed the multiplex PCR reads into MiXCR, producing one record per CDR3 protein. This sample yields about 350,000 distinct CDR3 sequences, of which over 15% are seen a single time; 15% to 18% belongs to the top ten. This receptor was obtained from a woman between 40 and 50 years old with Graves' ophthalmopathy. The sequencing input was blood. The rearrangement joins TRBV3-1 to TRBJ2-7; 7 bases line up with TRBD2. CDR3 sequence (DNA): TGTGCCAGCAGCCAAGCGCGGGAGAAGGCCTACGAGCAGTACTTC. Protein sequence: CASSQAREKAYEQYF.